The clone carrying this T cell receptor beta chain was detected many times. Its antigen is unidentified. This specimen belongs to a study of CD8 T cells in ankylosing spondylitis. Study-wide findings and caveats: It appeared that ankylosing spondylitis blood was characterized by a TCR beta motif of several highly homologous variants. As reported, disease-linked clones showed significant enrichment in matched ankylosing spondylitis synovial fluid.

CDR1 and CDR2 from the germline V gene are SGHVS and FNYEAQ. The length of the CDR3 is 15 residues. V lost 6 bases and J lost 2, with 16 bases in between. TCRdb re-called the 5' RACE reads with MiXCR, one entry per CDR3 protein. The data show approximately 260,000 distinct CDR3 sequences, 15% to 20% seen once. The rearrangement links TRBV7-6 to TRBJ1-1, with D perhaps TRBD1 (5 bases). The clonotype was recovered from a male donor with ankylosing spondylitis or in good health (not recorded which). The sequencing sample was made of blood, either unsorted or a sorted T cell fraction (not recorded which). Here the CDR3 reads CASSPDSLLNTEAFF. CDR3 bases: TGTGCCAGCAGTCCAGACAGCCTCCTAAACACTGAAGCTTTCTTT.